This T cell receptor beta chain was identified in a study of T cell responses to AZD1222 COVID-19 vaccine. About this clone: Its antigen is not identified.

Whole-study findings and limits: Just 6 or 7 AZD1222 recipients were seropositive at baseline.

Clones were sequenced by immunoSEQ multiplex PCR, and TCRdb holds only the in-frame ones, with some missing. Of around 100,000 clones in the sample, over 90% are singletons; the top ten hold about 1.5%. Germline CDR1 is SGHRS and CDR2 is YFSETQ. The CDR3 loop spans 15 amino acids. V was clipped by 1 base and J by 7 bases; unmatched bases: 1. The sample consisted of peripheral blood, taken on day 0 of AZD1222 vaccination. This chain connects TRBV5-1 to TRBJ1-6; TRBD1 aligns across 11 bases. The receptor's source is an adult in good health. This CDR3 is CASSLRDRGNSPLHF. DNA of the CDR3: TGCGCCAGCAGCTTGAGGGACAGGGGGAATTCACCCCTCCACTTT.